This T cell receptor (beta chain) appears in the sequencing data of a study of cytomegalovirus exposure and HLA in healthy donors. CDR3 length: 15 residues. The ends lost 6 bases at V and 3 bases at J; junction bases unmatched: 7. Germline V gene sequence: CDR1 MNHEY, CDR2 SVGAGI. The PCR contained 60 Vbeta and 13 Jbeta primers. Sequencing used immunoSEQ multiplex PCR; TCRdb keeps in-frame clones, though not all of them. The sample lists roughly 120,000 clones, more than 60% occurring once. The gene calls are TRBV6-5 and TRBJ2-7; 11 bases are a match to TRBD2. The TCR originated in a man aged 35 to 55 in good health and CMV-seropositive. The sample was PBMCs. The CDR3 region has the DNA TGTGCCAGCAGATTCCTAGCGGGGGGATACTACGAGCAGTACTTC. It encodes CASRFLAGGYYEQYF.